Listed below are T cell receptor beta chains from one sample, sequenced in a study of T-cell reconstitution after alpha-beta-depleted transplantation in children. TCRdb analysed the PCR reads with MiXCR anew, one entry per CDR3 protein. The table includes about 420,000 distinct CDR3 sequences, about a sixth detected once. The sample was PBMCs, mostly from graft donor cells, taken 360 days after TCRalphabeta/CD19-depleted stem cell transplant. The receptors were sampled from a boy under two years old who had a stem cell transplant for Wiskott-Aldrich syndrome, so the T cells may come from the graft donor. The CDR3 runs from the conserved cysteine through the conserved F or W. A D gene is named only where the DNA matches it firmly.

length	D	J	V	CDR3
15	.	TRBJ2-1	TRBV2	CASSRGGGKYNEQFF
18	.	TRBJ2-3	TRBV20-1	CSARDPERTPTSTDTQYF
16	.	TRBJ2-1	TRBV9	CASSLWVLSSYNEQFF
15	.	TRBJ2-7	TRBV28	CASSSPATGSYEQYF
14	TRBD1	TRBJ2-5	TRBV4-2	CASSQGTGRETQYF
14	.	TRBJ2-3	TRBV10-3	CAIRVDGTTDTQYF
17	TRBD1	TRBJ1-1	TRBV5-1	CASSLVRPQGYSTEAFF
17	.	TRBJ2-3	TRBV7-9	CASSSPMNSRASGTQYF
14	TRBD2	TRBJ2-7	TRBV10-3	CAISEAGPSYEQYF
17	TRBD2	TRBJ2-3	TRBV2	CASSVPSSGTSTDTQYF
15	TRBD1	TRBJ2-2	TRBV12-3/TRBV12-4	CASRRDRMRSGELFF
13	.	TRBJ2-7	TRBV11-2	CASSLAITYEQYF
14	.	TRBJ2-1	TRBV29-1	CSVLRPGLHNEQFF
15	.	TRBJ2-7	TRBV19	CASSIAGTPKYEQYF
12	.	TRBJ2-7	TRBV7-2	CASSPQSGEQYF
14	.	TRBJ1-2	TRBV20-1	CSAREENSNYGYTF
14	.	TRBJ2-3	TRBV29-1	CSVGGRTSTDTQYF
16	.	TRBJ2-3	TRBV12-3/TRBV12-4	CASSRSGGPGFDTQYF
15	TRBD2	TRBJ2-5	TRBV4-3	CASSQVLAGEETQYF
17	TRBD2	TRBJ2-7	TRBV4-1	CASSHQMGTSVPYEQYF
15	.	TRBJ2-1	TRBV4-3	CASSQQEGSYNEQFF
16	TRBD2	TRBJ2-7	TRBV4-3	CASSRSTSGSSYEQYF
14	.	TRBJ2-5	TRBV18	CASSPRAGSESQYF
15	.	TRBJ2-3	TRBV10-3	CAISEISPGVDTQYF
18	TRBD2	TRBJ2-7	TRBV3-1	CASSQDLGLAGVIYEQYF
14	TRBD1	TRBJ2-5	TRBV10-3	CAIRSGTVQETQYF
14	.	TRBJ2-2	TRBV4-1	CASSHLRAVGELFF
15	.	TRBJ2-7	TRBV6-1	CASGLLGVHSYEQYF
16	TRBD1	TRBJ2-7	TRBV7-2	CASSLKSTGQGYEQYF